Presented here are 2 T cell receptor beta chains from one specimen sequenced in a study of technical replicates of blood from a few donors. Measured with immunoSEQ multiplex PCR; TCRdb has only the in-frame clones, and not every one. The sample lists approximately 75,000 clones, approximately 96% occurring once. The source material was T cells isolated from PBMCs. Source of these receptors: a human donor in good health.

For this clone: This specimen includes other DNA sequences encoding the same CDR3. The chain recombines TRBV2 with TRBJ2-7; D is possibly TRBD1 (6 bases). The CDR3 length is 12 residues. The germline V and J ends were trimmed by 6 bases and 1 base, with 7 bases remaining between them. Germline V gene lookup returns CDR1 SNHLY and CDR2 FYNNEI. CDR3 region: CASRDSSYEQYF. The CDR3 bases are TGTGCCAGCAGGGACAGTTCCTACGAGCAGTACTTC.

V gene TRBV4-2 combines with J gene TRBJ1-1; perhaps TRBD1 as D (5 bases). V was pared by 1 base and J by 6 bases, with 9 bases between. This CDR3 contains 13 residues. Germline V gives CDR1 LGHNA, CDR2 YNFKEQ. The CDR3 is CASSQVRGPEAFF. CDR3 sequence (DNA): TGTGCCAGCAGCCAAGTGCGGGGCCCTGAAGCTTTCTTT.